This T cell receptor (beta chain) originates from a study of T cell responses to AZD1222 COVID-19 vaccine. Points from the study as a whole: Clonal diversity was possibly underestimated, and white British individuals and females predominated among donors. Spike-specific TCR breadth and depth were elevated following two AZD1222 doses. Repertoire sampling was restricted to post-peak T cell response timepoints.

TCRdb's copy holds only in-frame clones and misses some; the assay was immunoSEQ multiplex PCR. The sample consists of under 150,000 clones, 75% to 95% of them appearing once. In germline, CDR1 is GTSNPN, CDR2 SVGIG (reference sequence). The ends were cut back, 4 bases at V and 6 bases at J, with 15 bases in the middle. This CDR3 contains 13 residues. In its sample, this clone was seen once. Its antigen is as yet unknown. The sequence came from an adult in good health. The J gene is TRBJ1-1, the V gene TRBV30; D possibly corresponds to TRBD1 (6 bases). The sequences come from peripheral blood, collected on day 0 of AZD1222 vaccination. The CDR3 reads CAWMTGLRAEAFF. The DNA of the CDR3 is TGTGCCTGGATGACAGGCCTACGGGCTGAAGCTTTCTTT.